This record looks at one TCR beta chain sequence and its context. Its antigen is as yet unknown. The length of the CDR3 is 16 residues. Germline trimming cut 0 bases from V and 5 bases from J; bases unmatched to any gene: 10. From germline, CDR1 is MGHRA and CDR2 YSYEKL. Profiling relied on immunoSEQ multiplex PCR, and the TCRdb table lists in-frame clones only, not all of them. In the table there are tens of thousands of clones, roughly four fifths of which are singletons. This sample is part of a study of OX40 agonist ivuxolimab in advanced cancers. For the study at large: A mean age of roughly 60 years, range about 20 to 85, was recorded, and roughly 83% were male. Study-wide results and limits: Not determined was the antigen specificity of the expanded peripheral T cells. There was clonal expansion of CD4+ and CD8+ blood T cells by week 6 at 0.1 to 3.0 mg/kg. Partly responding patients at 0.1-3.0 mg/kg showed some of the smallest clonal expansion.

The chain uses TRBV4-1 and TRBJ2-7, with 7 bases fitting TRBD2. Source: CD4+ or CD8+ T cells sorted from blood, taken in a trial of the OX40 agonist ivuxolimab. The origin of this receptor is an adult with an advanced solid tumor such as melanoma, head and neck, liver or kidney cancer. CDR3 loop: CASSQDGRDYPHEQYF. DNA for the CDR3: TGCGCCAGCAGCCAAGATGGTAGGGACTACCCCCACGAGCAGTACTTC.